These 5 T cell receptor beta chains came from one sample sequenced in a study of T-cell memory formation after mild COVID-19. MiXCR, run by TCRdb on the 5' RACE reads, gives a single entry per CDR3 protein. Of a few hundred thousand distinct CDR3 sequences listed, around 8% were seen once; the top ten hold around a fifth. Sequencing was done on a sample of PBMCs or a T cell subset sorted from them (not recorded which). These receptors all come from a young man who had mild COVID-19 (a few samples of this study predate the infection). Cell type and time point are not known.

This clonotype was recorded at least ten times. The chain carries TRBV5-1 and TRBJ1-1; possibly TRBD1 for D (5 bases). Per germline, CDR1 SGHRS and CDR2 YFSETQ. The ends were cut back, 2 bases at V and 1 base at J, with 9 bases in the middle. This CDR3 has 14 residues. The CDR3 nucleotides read TGCGCCAGCAGCTTCGACGGACAGAACACTGAAGCTTTCTTT. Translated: CASSFDGQNTEAFF.

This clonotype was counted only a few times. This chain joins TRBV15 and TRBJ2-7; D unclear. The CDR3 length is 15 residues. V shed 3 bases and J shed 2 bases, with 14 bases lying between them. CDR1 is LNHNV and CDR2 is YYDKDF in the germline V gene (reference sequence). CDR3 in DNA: TGTGCCACCAGCAGGGAGAGGAACTCGCCCTACGAGCAGTACTTC. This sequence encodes CATSRERNSPYEQYF.

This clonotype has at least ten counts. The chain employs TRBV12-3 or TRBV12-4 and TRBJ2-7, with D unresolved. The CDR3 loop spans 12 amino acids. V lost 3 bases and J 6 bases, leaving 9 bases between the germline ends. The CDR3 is CASSFNTAEQYF. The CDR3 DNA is TGTGCCAGCAGTTTTAATACAGCCGAGCAGTACTTC.

The CDR3 sequence is CASSLVGSGAETQYF. As DNA, the CDR3 is TGTGCCAGCAGCTTAGTTGGTAGCGGTGCGGAGACCCAGTACTTC. J is TRBJ2-5 and V is TRBV7-7; tentatively, D is TRBD2 (6 bases). This CDR3 has 15 amino acids. Germline CDR1 reads SSHAT; CDR2 reads FNYEAQ (reference sequence). Trimming removed 1 base from V and 5 bases from J, with 14 bases in between.

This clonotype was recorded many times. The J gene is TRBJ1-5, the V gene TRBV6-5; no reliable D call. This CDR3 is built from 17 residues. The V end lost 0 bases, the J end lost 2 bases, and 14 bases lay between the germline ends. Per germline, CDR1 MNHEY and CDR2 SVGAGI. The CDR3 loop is CASSYSNGLQGNQPQHF. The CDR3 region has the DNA TGTGCCAGCAGTTACTCGAACGGACTTCAGGGCAATCAGCCCCAGCATTTT.